Listed below are T cell receptor beta chains from one sample, sequenced in a study of control samples from healthy donors and cancer patients. The protocol was immunoSEQ multiplex PCR, while the TCRdb copy is restricted to in-frame clones and leaves out a portion. The table lists 99,000 or so clones, around 82% of them singletons. Sequenced sample: blood. Receptors were obtained from a man in his fifties or sixties in good health. Each CDR3 is given with its conserved first and last residue. D genes are given only for firm matches. Rows give clone size only sometimes, using once, few, many, or a class for an expanded clone.

TRBJ1-1	NA	TRBV6-4	NA	TGTGCCAGCAGTGACTTTGCAGGGTCGTTCACTGAAGCTTTCTTT	CASSDFAGSFTEAFF
TRBJ1-1	few	TRBV28	TRBD1	TGTGCCAGCAGGTCTGACAGGGGGGCAATGAACACTGAAGCTTTCTTT	CASRSDRGAMNTEAFF
TRBJ2-3	NA	TRBV5-4	NA	TGTGCCAGCAGCTTGGCGGGAGTGGGAACAGATACGCAGTATTTT	CASSLAGVGTDTQYF
TRBJ2-7	NA	TRBV28	NA	TGTGCCAGCGTCATCACCAGAGGGGGAGGCCCCTACGAGCAGTACTTC	CASVITRGGGPYEQYF
TRBJ2-5	NA	TRBV4-1	TRBD2	TGCGCCAGCAGCCAAGATTTGGTAGCGGGGGAAGAGACCCAGTACTTC	CASSQDLVAGEETQYF
TRBJ2-6	NA	TRBV7-2	TRBD2	TGTGCCAGCAGCCTACTAGCGGGAGGGCCCTCTGGGGCCAACGTCCTGACTTTC	CASSLLAGGPSGANVLTF
TRBJ2-3	NA	TRBV3-1/TRBV3-2	TRBD2	TGTGCCAGCAGCCAAGAAGTCTGGCGGGGGGGTCGCACAGATACGCAGTATTTT	CASSQEVWRGGRTDTQYF
TRBJ1-6	NA	TRBV6-5	TRBD1	TGTGCCAGCAGCCGGGACAGTTCTAATTCACCCCTCCACTTT	CASSRDSSNSPLHF
TRBJ2-2	NA	TRBV11-3	NA	TGTGCCAGCAGCGGTAGCACGAACACCGGGGAGCTGTTTTTT	CASSGSTNTGELFF
TRBJ2-7	NA	TRBV12-1	NA	TGTGCCAGCAGCTTTGTCGAGCGCCATACCCCTTACGAGCAGTACTTC	CASSFVERHTPYEQYF
TRBJ2-7	NA	TRBV7-9	TRBD1	TGTGCCAGCAGCTCGGGACAGGGTATAAGGCAGTACTTC	CASSSGQGIRQYF
TRBJ1-5	NA	TRBV7-2	TRBD1	TGTGCCAGCAGCTCCAGACAGGGTCTGAATCAGCCCCAGCATTTT	CASSSRQGLNQPQHF
TRBJ2-1	NA	TRBV7-9	NA	TGTGCCAGCAGCTCACTGACCGGGAACCTAAACCAGTGGTCGAATGAGCAGTTCTTC	CASSSLTGNLNQWSNEQFF
TRBJ2-7	once	TRBV7-9	NA	TGTGCCAGCAGCTTAGGGGGGAAGGGTTACGAGCAGTACTTC	CASSLGGKGYEQYF
TRBJ1-1	NA	TRBV21-1	NA	TGTGCCAGCAGCAAAGCGCTTTCGGACCTGGGGAACACTGAAGCTTTCTTT	CASSKALSDLGNTEAFF